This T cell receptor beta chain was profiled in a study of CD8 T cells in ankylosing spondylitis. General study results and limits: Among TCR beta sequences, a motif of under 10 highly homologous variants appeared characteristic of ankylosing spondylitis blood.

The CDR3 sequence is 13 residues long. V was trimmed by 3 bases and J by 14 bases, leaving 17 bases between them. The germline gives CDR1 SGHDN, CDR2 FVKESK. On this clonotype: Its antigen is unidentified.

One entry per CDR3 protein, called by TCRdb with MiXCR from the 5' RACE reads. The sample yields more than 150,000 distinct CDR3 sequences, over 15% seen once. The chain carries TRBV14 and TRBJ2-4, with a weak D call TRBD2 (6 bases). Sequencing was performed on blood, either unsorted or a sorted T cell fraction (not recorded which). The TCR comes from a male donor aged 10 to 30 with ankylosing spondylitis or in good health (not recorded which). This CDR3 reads CASSQQGGPGKYF. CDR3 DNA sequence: TGTGCCAGCAGCCAGCAGGGAGGCCCGGGGAAGTACTTC.